Following are 20 T cell receptor beta chains from one sample sequenced in a study of T cells after yellow fever vaccination. In TCRdb, the 5' RACE reads were re-called with MiXCR into one record per CDR3 protein. The sample includes 300,000 to 400,000 distinct CDR3 sequences, roughly 8.3% of them seen just once. The input for sequencing was PBMCs, taken roughly 45 days after the first yellow fever vaccination. Every receptor here comes from a man aged 18 to 29 who received the YFV17D yellow fever vaccine.

This clonotype was seen only a few times. This chain uses TRBV12-3 or TRBV12-4 with TRBJ2-1; D not certain. The V gene lost 7 bases and the J gene lost 5 bases, with 18 bases spanning the gap. CDR3 length equals 15 residues. CDR3 protein: CASTYDGRLNNEQFF. CDR3 coding DNA: TGTGCCAGCACCTACGATGGCCGTCTAAACAATGAGCAGTTCTTC.

This clonotype came up a few times. J is TRBJ2-7 and V is TRBV18; the match to TRBD1 covers 9 bases. The germline V gene encodes CDR1 KGHSH and CDR2 LQKENI. Trimming at V came to 1 base and at J to 4 bases, leaving 5 bases not matched to a gene. The CDR3 is made up of 15 amino acids. The CDR3 here is CASSPRTGDSYEQYF. CDR3 nucleotides: TGTGCCAGCTCACCACGGACAGGGGATTCGTACGAGCAGTACTTC.

The rearrangement uses TRBV4-3 and TRBJ2-7; TRBD1 matches at 10 bases. J gave up 7 bases and V 0 bases, and 18 bases lay outside the gene matches. The CDR3 length is 19 residues. The germline V gene has CDR1 LGHNA and CDR2 YSLEER. CDR3 DNA: TGCGCCAGCAGCCAAGATTTTGGGGACAGGGGAGGTCAAACTCGGGAGCAGTACTTC. Translating it yields CASSQDFGDRGGQTREQYF.

This chain joins TRBV7-9 and TRBJ1-2; 8 nucleotides align to TRBD1. Germline lookup yields CDR1 SEHNR and CDR2 FQNEAQ (reference sequence). CDR3 length: 15 amino acids. After removal of 5 bases from V and 5 bases from J, the junction contained 10 bases not matched to a gene. CDR3 in DNA: TGTGCCAGCAGCGCGTCAGGGGGCGCGGGATATGGCTACACCTTC. It encodes CASSASGGAGYGYTF.

V usage is TRBV11-2 and J usage is TRBJ1-1, with 8 nucleotides matching TRBD1. The V and J ends lost 5 bases and 3 bases, in that order; junction bases with no gene match: 8. Germline CDR1 and CDR2: SGHAT and FQNNGV. This CDR3 region has 15 residues. Here the CDR3 DNA reads TGTGCCAGCAGCAGACGACAGGGGCTTTACACTGAAGCTTTCTTT. It specifies CASSRRQGLYTEAFF.

The V call is TRBV5-8, the J call TRBJ2-1; D tentatively fits TRBD1 or TRBD2 (7 bases each). The CDR3 is made up of 15 amino acids. Looked up from germline, CDR1 is SGHTS and CDR2 is YDEGEE. Trimming pared 4 bases from V and 5 bases from J, leaving 16 bases between. The CDR3 region is CASSMGGGLDNEQFF. The CDR3 nucleotides read TGTGCCAGCAGCATGGGAGGGGGCCTGGACAATGAGCAGTTCTTC.

This chain connects TRBV12-3 or TRBV12-4 to TRBJ2-5, with D hard to call. There are 14 residues in the CDR3. V was trimmed by 3 bases and J by 1 base, leaving 9 bases between them. The CDR3 reads CASSFPTVQETQYF. CDR3 bases: TGTGCCAGCAGTTTTCCGACCGTCCAAGAGACCCAGTACTTC.

This clonotype was detected a few times. V is TRBV18 and J is TRBJ2-7, with TRBD1 matching over 7 bases. V trimming: 2 bases; J trimming: 2 bases; junction bases outside the gene matches: 6. Germline V lookup: CDR1 KGHSH, CDR2 LQKENI. This CDR3 region has 15 residues. The CDR3 region has the DNA TGTGCCAGCTCACCATCCGGGACAGTCCCCTACGAGCAGTACGTC. Translated, it gives CASSPSGTVPYEQYV.

Worth noting for this clonotype: No conserved phenylalanine or tryptophan is present at the end of the CDR3, so a read error is the likely explanation. The chain links TRBV5-1 to TRBJ1-2; 7 bases align to TRBD1. From germline, CDR1 is SGHRS and CDR2 YFSETQ. This CDR3 comprises 17 residues. V trimming: 0 bases; J trimming: 4 bases; junction bases outside the gene matches: 12. The CDR3 loop is CASSLDWRRDRTYGYTL. The CDR3 DNA is TGCGCCAGCAGCTTGGACTGGCGACGGGACAGAACCTATGGCTACACCTTA.

The V gene is TRBV9, the J gene TRBJ1-5; no definite D call. The V gene's germline CDR1 is SGDLS and CDR2 YYNGEE. V was pared by 4 bases and J by 0 bases, with 11 bases between. The CDR3 is made up of 15 amino acids. The CDR3 nucleotides read TGTGCCAGCAGCTATACCGGGAATAGCAATCAGCCCCAGCATTTT. It encodes CASSYTGNSNQPQHF.

The CDR3 is CSVDVMNTGELFF. As DNA, the CDR3 is TGCAGCGTTGACGTCATGAACACCGGGGAGCTGTTTTTT. V and J are TRBV29-1 and TRBJ2-2; no clear D. Germline CDR1 reads SQVTM; CDR2 reads ANQGSEA. The CDR3 has 13 amino acids. V lost 3 bases to trimming and J lost 1 base, with 6 bases between them.

This clonotype was picked up a small number of times. The J gene is TRBJ2-7, the V gene TRBV20-1; D ambiguous. The CDR3 is 13 residues long. V dropped 0 bases and J dropped 3 bases, with 9 bases sitting between them. The germline gives CDR1 DFQATT, CDR2 SNEGSKA (reference sequence). The CDR3 DNA reads TGCAGTGCTAGAGATTGGCAGCACTACGAGCAGTACTTC. Protein: CSARDWQHYEQYF.

This clonotype showed up many times. The rearrangement links TRBV5-1 to TRBJ2-3; D may be TRBD1 (5 bases). CDR1 and CDR2 from the germline V gene are SGHRS and YFSETQ. Trimming removed 4 bases from V and 4 bases from J, with 13 bases in between. This CDR3 is 14 amino acids long. The CDR3 nucleotides read TGCGCCAGCAGCCCGGCCGGACATCCAGATACGCAGTATTTT. It codes for CASSPAGHPDTQYF.

This clonotype was observed a few times. The chain combines TRBV20-1 with TRBJ2-4; 9 positions agree with TRBD2. V was clipped by 4 bases and J by 0 bases; unmatched bases: 4. CDR1 is DFQATT and CDR2 is SNEGSKA in the germline V gene (reference sequence). The CDR3 is 15 residues long. The CDR3 reads CSAKGTSLAKNIQYF. The CDR3 DNA follows: TGCAGTGCTAAGGGGACTAGCTTAGCCAAAAACATTCAGTACTTC.

This clonotype was found once. The CDR3 loop reads CASSDRQDSPLHF. The DNA of the CDR3 is TGTGCCAGCAGCGACCGGCAAGATTCACCCCTCCACTTT. The chain uses TRBV7-2 and TRBJ1-6; D not certain. V gave up 5 bases and J gave up 8 bases, with 10 bases separating them. Germline V gene lookup returns CDR1 SGHTA and CDR2 FQGNSA. The CDR3 length is 13 residues.

This sequence joins TRBV19 and TRBJ1-5; D gene ambiguous. The V gene lost 7 bases and the J gene lost 6 bases, with 22 bases spanning the gap. Per germline, CDR1 LNHDA and CDR2 SQIVND (reference sequence). This CDR3 is built from 16 residues. This chain's CDR3 is CASTLSGRDSLQPQHF. For the CDR3, the DNA is TGTGCCAGTACCCTGAGCGGTAGGGATTCTCTTCAGCCCCAGCATTTT.

The CDR3 nucleotides read TGCAGTGCTAGGAGAGGGGGCGGCTACGAGCAGTACGTC. It codes for CSARRGGGYEQYV. V is TRBV20-1 and J is TRBJ2-7; 7 nucleotides align to TRBD1. Trimming took 3 bases from V and 3 from J; bases not matched to a gene: 5. The CDR3 has 13 amino acids. The germline V gene has CDR1 DFQATT and CDR2 SNEGSKA (reference sequence).

This clonotype has more than one count but fewer than ten. The chain recombines TRBV2 with TRBJ2-5; possible D gene TRBD1, 6 bases. This CDR3 spans 14 amino acids. Trimming removed 6 bases from V and 4 bases from J, with 15 bases in between. Germline V gene lookup returns CDR1 SNHLY and CDR2 FYNNEI. DNA for the CDR3: TGTGCCAGCAGGTCGGGCAGGGGCCTAGAGACCCAGTACTTC. This gives the protein CASRSGRGLETQYF.

The rearrangement links TRBV7-2 to TRBJ2-7; 7 bases align to TRBD2. CDR3 length: 13 residues. Per the germline V gene, CDR1 is SGHTA and CDR2 is FQGNSA. After removal of 5 bases from V and 6 bases from J, the junction contained 7 bases not matched to a gene. In DNA form, the CDR3 reads TGTGCCAGCAGCGTAACTAGCGCGACCGAGCAGTACGTC. This codes for CASSVTSATEQYV.

This clonotype came up a few times. V is TRBV11-2 and J is TRBJ2-5; 10 bases align to TRBD1. The V gene's germline CDR1 is SGHAT and CDR2 FQNNGV. The ends lost 3 bases at V and 1 base at J; junction bases unmatched: 11. This CDR3 region has 18 residues. Here the CDR3 reads CASSFGRQGALTQETQYF. CDR3 DNA: TGTGCCAGCAGCTTCGGACGACAGGGGGCCTTAACCCAAGAGACCCAGTACTTC.